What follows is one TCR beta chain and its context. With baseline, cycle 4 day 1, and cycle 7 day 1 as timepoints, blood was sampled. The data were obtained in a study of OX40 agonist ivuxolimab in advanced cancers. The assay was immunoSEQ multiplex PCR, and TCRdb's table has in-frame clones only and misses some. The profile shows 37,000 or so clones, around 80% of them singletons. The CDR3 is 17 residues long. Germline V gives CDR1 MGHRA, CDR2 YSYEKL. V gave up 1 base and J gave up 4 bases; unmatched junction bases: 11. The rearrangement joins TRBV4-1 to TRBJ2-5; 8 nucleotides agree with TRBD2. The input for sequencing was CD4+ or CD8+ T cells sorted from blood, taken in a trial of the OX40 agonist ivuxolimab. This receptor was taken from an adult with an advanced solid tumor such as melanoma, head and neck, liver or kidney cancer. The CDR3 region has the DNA TGCGCCAGCAGCCAAGTAGCATCGGGAGGGCCCCTAGAGACCCAGTACTTC. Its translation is CASSQVASGGPLETQYF.